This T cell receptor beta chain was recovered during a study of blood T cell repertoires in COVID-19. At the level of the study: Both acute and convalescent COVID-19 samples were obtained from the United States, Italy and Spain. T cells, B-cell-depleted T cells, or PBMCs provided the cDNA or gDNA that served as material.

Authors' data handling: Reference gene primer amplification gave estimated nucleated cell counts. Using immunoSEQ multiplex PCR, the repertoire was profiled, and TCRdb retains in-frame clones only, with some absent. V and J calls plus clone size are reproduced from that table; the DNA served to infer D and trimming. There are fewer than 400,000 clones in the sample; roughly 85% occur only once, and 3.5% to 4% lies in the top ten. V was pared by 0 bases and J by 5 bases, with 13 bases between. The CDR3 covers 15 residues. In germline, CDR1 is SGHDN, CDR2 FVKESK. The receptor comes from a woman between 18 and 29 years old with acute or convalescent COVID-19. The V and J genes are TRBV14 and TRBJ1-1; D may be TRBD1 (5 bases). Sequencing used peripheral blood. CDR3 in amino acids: CASSQDIRGGTEAFF. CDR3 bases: TGTGCCAGCAGCCAAGATATAAGGGGAGGAACTGAAGCTTTCTTT.